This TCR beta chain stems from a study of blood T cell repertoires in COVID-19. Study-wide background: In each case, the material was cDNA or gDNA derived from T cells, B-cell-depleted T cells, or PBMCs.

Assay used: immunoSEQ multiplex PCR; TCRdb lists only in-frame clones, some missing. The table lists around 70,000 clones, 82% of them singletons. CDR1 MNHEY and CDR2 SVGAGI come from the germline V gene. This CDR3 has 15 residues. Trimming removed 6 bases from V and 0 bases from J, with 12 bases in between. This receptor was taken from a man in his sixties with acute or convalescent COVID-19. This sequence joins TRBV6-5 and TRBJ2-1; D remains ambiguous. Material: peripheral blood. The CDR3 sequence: CASSPVGGSYNEQFF. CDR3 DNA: TGTGCCAGCAGCCCGGTTGGCGGCTCCTACAATGAGCAGTTCTTC.